The present entry profiles one T cell receptor (beta chain) with its context. This specimen belongs to a study of blood T cell repertoires in COVID-19. Germline V lookup: CDR1 GTSNPN, CDR2 SVGIG (reference sequence). The V end was cut by 2 bases, the J end by 7 bases, with 12 bases between. The CDR3 runs 14 residues. How the authors handled the data: By means of reference gene primer amplification, nucleated cell counts were estimated. Clones were sequenced by immunoSEQ multiplex PCR, and TCRdb holds only the in-frame ones, with some missing. The V and J calls and clone size were taken over from that table, and D and trimming were inferred from the DNA. The data show under 130,000 clones, about four fifths seen once.

This chain links TRBV30 with TRBJ1-6; perhaps TRBD1 as D (5 bases). This receptor was obtained from a woman of 80 years or more with acute or convalescent COVID-19. The sequenced sample consisted of peripheral blood. CDR3 sequence (DNA): TGTGCCTGGAGTCAAGGGACTGAGAATTCACCCCTCCACTTT. Its translation: CAWSQGTENSPLHF.